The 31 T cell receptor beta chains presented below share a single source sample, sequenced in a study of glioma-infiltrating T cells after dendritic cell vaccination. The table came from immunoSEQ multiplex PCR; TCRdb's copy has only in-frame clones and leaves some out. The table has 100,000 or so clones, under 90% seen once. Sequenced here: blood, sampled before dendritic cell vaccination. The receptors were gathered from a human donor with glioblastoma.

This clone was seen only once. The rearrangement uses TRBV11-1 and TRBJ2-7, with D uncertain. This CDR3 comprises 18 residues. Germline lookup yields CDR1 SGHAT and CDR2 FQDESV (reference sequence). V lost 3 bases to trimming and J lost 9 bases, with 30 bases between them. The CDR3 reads CASSLGTPGWKTLRGQYF. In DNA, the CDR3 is TGTGCCAGCAGCTTGGGTACCCCCGGCTGGAAAACCCTACGAGGGCAGTACTTC.

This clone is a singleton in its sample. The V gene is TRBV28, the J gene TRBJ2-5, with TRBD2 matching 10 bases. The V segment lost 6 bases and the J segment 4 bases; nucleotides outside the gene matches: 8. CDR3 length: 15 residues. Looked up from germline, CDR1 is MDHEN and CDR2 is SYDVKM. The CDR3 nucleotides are TGTGCCAGCAGAGGTCTAGCGGGAGTAAGAGAGACCCAGTACTTC. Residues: CASRGLAGVRETQYF.

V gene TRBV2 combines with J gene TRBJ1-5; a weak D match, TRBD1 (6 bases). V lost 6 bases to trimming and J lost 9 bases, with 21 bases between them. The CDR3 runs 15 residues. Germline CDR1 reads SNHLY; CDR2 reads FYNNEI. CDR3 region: CASSADEGGQRPQHF. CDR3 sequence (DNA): TGTGCCAGCAGCGCAGATGAGGGGGGGCAACGGCCCCAGCATTTT.

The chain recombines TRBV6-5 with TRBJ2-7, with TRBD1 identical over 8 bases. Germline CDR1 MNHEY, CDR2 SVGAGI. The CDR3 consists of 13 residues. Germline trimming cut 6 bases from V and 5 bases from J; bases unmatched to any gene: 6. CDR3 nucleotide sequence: TGTGCCAGCAGGTGGACAGGGTCCAACGAGCAGTACTTC. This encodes CASRWTGSNEQYF.

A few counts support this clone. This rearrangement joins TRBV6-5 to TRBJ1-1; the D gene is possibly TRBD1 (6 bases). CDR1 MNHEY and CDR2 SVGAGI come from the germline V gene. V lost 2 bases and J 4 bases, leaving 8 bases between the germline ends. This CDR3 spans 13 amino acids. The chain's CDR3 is CASSYGRGTEAFF. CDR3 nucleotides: TGTGCCAGCAGTTACGGCAGGGGCACTGAAGCTTTCTTT.

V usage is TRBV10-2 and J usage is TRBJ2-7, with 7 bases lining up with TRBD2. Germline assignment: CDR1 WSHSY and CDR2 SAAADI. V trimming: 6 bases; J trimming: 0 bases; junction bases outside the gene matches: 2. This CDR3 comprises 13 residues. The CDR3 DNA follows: TGCGCCAGCAGCGGGAGGAACTCCTACGAGCAGTACTTC. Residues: CASSGRNSYEQYF.

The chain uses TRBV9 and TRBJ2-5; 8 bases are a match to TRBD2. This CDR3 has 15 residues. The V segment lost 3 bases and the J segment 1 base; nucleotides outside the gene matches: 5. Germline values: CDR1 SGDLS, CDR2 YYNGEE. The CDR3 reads CASSEVGGAQETQYF. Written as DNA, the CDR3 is TGTGCCAGCAGCGAGGTCGGGGGGGCCCAAGAGACCCAGTACTTC.

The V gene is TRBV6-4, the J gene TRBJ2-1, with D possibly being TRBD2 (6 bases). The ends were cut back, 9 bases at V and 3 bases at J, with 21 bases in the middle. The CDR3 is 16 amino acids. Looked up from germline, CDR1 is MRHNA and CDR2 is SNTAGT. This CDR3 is CARGLQRISLYNEQFF. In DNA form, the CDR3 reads TGTGCCAGGGGACTCCAGCGGATTTCCCTCTACAATGAGCAGTTCTTC.

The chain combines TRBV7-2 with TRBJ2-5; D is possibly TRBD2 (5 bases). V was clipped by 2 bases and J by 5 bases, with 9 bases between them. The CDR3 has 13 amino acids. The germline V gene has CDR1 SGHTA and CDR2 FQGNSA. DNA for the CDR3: TGTGCCAGCAGCTTAAATCCGGGGGAGACCCAGTACTTC. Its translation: CASSLNPGETQYF.

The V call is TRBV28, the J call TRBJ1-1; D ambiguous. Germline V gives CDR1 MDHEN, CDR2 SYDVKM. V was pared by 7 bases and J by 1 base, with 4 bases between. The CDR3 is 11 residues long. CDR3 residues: CASTSNTEAFF. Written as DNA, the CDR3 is TGTGCCAGCACCTCGAACACTGAAGCTTTCTTT.

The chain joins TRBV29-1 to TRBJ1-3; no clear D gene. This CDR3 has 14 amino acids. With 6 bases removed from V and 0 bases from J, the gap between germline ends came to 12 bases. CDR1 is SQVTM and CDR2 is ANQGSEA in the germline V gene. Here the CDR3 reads CSVTAGSSGNTIYF. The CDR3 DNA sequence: TGCAGCGTAACCGCCGGGAGCTCTGGAAACACCATATATTTT. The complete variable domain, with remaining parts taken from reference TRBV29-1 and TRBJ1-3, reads SAVISQKPSRDICQRGTSLTIQCQVDSQVTMMFWYRQQPGQSLTLIATANQGSEATYESGFVIDKFPISRPNLTFSTLTVSNMSPEDSSIYLCSVTAGSSGNTIYFGEGSWLTVV.

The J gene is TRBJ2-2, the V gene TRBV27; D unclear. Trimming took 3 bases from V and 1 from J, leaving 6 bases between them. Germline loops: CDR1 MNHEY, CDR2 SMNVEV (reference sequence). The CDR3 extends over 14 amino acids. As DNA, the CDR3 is TGTGCCAGCAGTTTCACGGGGAACACCGGGGAGCTGTTTTTT. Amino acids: CASSFTGNTGELFF.

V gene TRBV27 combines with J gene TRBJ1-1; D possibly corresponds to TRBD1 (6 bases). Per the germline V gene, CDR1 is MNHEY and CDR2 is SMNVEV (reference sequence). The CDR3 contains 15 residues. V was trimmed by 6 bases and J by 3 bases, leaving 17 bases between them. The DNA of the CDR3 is TGTGCCAGCAGAAACCCTCACAGGGACGACACTGAAGCTTTCTTT. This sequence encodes CASRNPHRDDTEAFF.

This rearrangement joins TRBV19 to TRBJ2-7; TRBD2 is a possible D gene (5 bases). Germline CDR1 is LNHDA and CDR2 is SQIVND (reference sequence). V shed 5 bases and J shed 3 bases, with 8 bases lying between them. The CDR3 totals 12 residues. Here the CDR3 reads CASSEEGYEQYF. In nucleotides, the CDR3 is TGTGCCAGTAGTGAAGAGGGCTACGAGCAGTACTTC.

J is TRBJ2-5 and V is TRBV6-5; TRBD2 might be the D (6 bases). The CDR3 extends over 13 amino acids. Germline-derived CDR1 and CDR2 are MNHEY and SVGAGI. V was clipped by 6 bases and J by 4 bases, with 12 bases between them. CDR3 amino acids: CASRDPGVETQYF. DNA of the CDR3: TGTGCCAGCAGGGACCCGGGGGTAGAGACCCAGTACTTC.

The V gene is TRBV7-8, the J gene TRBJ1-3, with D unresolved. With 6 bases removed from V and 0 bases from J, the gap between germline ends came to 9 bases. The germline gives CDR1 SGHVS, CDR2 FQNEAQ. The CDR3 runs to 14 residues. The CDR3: CASRQQRSGNTIYF. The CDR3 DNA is TGTGCCAGCAGACAGCAACGCTCTGGAAACACCATATATTTT.

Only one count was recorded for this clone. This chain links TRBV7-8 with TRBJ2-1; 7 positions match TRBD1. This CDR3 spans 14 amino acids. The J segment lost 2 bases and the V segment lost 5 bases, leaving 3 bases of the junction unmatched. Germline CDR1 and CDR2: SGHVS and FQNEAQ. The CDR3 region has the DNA TGTGCCAGCAGCGACAGGGAAACCTACAATGAGCAGTTCTTC. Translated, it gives CASSDRETYNEQFF. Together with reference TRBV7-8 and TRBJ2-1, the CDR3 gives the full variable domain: GAGVSQSPRYKVAKRGQDVALRCDPISGHVSLFWYQQALGQGPEFLTYFQNEAQLDKSGLPSDRFFAERPEGSVSTLKIQRTQQEDSAVYLCASSDRETYNEQFFGPGTRLTVL.

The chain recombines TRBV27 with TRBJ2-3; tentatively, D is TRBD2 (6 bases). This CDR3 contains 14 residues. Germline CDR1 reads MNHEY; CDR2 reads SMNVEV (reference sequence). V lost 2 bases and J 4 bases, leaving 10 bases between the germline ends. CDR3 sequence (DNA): TGTGCCAGCAGTTTAGGGGGGTGGGCAGATACGCAGTATTTT. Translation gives CASSLGGWADTQYF.

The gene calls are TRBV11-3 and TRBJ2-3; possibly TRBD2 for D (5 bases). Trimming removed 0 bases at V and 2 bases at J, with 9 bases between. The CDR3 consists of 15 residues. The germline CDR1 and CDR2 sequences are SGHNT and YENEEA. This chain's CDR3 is CASSLDSGSTDTQYF. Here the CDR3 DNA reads TGTGCCAGCAGCTTAGATTCGGGGTCCACAGATACGCAGTATTTT.

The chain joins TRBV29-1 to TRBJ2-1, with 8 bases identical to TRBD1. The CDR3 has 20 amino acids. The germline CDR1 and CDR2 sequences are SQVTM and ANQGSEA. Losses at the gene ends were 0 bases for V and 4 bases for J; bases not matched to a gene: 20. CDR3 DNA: TGCAGCGTTGAAGATGGGCGGGACAGGACCCCTTTCCGTATGTACAATGAGCAGTTCTTC. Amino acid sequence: CSVEDGRDRTPFRMYNEQFF.

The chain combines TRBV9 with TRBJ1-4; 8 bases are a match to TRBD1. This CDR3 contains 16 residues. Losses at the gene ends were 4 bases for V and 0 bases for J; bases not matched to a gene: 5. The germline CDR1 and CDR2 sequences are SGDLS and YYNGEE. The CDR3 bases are TGTGCCAGCAGCCAAACAGGGGGTGCAACTAATGAAAAACTGTTTTTT. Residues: CASSQTGGATNEKLFF.

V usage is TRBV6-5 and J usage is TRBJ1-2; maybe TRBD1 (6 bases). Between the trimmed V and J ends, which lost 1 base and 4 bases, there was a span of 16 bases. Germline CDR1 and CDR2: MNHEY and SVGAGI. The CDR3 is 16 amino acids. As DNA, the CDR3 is TGTGCCAGCAGTTACTTCACAGGGATTGGGAGCTATGGCTACACCTTC. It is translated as CASSYFTGIGSYGYTF.

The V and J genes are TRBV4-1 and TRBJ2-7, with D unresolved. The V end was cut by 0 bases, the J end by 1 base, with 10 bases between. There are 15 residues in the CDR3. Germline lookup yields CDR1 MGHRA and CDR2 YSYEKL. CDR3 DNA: TGCGCCAGCAGCCAAGAATTCTGGCAGTCCTACGAGCAGTACTTC. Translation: CASSQEFWQSYEQYF.

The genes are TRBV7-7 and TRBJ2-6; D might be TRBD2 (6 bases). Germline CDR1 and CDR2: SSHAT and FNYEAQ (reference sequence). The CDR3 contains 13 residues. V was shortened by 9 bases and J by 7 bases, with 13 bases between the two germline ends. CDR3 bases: TGTGCCAGTGGGTCCGCGGGAGCCAACGTCCTGACTTTC. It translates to CASGSAGANVLTF.

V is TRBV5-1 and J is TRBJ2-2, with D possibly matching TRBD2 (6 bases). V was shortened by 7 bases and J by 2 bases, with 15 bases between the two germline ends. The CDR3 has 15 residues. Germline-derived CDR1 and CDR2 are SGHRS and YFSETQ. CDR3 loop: CASSAAGHNTGELFF. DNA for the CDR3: TGCGCCAGCTCGGCGGCGGGGCACAACACCGGGGAGCTGTTTTTT.

CDR3 protein: CASSLRTGNYGYTF. CDR3 nucleotide sequence: TGTGCCAGCAGCTTGAGGACAGGGAACTATGGCTACACCTTC. The rearrangement joins TRBV5-8 to TRBJ1-2; 8 nucleotides align to TRBD1. The CDR3 has 14 amino acids. Germline CDR1 and CDR2: SGHTS and YDEGEE. V was clipped by 1 base and J by 2 bases; unmatched bases: 1.

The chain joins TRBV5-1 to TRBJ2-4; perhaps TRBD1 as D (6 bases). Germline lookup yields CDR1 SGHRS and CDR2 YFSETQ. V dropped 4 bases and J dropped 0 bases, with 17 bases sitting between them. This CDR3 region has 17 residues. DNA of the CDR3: TGCGCCAGCAGCGGATCCGGGACACCCGAAGCCAAAAACATTCAGTACTTC. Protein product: CASSGSGTPEAKNIQYF.

The CDR3 is CAWSDPGLALSYEQYF. The CDR3 DNA follows: TGTGCCTGGAGTGACCCGGGACTAGCGCTCTCCTACGAGCAGTACTTC. The rearrangement links TRBV30 to TRBJ2-7; TRBD2 agrees at 10 bases. CDR1 is GTSNPN and CDR2 is SVGIG in the germline V gene (reference sequence). The CDR3 covers 16 residues. With V trimmed by 1 base and J by 0 bases, 6 bases remained unmatched.

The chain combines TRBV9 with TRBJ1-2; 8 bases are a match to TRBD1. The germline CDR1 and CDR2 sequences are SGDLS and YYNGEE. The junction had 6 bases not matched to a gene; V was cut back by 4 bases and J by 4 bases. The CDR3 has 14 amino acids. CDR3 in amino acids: CASSPTGEVYGYTF. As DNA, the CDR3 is TGTGCCAGCAGCCCGACAGGGGAGGTCTATGGCTACACCTTC.

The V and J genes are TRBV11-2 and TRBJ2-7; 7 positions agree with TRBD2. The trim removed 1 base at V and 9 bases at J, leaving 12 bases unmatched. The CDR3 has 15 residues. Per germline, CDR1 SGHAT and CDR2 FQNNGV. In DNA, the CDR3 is TGTGCCAGCAGCTTAGTTCTGGCGGGAGCCCTAGGGCAGTACTTC. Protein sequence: CASSLVLAGALGQYF.

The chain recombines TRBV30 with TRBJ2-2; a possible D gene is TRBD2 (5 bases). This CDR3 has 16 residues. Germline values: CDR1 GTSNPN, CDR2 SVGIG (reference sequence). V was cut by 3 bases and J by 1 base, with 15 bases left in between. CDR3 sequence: CAWRPRGSKNTGELFF. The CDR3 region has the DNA TGTGCCTGGAGGCCGAGAGGGAGTAAGAACACCGGGGAGCTGTTTTTT. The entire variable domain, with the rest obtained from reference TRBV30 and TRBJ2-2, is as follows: SQTIHQWPATLVQPVGSPLSLECTVEGTSNPNLYWYRQAAGRGLQLLFYSVGIGQISSEVPQNLSASRPQDRQFILSSKKLLLSDSGFYLCAWRPRGSKNTGELFFGEGSRLTVL.